This paragraph reports one T cell receptor (beta chain). What it binds is not known. These data are taken from a study of beta chain features in type 1 diabetes. Study details: The number of sorted cells examined across all samples was roughly 100,000,000. Overall study findings and caveats: Any PCR bias toward short templates would affect both groups alike. Patients showed naive, central memory and Treg TCRB repertoires that appeared more similar than those of healthy donors. Moderately but significantly shorter TCRB CDR3s were found in Type 1 diabetes patients in all four CD4+ subsets.

CDR3 size: 17 residues. J was trimmed by 0 bases and V by 4 bases; bases with no gene match: 9. Germline values: CDR1 MNHNS, CDR2 SASEGT. The authors reverse transcribed all of the isolated RNA, so sequencing captured expressed TCRB transcripts. Samples of naive, central memory and regulatory T cells yielded a mean of about 3.7 million reads. TCRdb's table, derived via immunoSEQ multiplex PCR, lists solely in-frame clones and lacks some. The sample carries about 240,000 clones, about 14% recorded once. The sequence came from a man aged 25 to 40 with type 1 diabetes. The chain has TRBV6-1 and TRBJ1-5; 7 bases align to TRBD1. Sequenced material: naive CD4+ T cells from blood. CDR3 amino acids: CASSGGTATDSNQPQHF. The CDR3 DNA is TGTGCCAGCAGTGGGGGGACAGCGACCGATAGCAATCAGCCCCAGCATTTT.